This record looks at one T cell receptor beta chain sequence and its context. Its antigen remains unknown. The sample carries other DNA sequences with the same CDR3. The record originates from a study of a mutant IDH1 vaccine in newly diagnosed glioma. On the study more broadly: The earlier regimen, radiotherapy, temozolomide, or both, was most often both.

Study results and caveats: Among patients, nearly 95% showed immune responses induced by the vaccine.

Time point in this sample: baseline, week 1 (first vaccination visit). Regarding treatment: pre-vaccination baseline after standard-of-care therapy. Only in-frame clones appear in the TCRdb table, and some are missing; sequencing was by immunoSEQ multiplex PCR. The data show over 55,000 clones, with about 86% seen just once and approximately 4.2% held by the top ten. CDR3 length: 12 amino acids. V was pared by 6 bases and J by 4 bases, with 7 bases between. The germline gives CDR1 LNHDA, CDR2 SQIVND (reference sequence). The sample was peripheral blood mononuclear cells (PBMCs), taken from a glioma patient treated with radiotherapy, temozolomide or both. The V call is TRBV19, the J call TRBJ1-3; D remains unclear. This receptor was taken from a woman between 18 and 29 years old with glioma. Some clones in this sample may be carry-over from other donors' samples. In DNA, the CDR3 is TGTGCCAGTAGGAGGACGGGAAACACCATATATTTT. Amino acids: CASRRTGNTIYF.